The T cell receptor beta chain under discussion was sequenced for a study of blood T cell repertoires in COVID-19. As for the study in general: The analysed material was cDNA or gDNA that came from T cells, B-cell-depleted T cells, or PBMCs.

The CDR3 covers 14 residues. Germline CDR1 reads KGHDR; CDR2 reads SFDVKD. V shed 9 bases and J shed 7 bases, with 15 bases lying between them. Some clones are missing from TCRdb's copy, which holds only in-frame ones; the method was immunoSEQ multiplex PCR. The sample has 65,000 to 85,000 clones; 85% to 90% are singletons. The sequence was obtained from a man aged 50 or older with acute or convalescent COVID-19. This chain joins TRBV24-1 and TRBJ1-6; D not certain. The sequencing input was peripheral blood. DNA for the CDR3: TGTGCCACCCAGGCAGACGGGAAAAATTCACCCCTCCACTTT. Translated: CATQADGKNSPLHF.